This T cell receptor (beta chain) was sequenced during a study of T cells in Graves' hyperthyroidism and ophthalmopathy. General study results and limits: Blood also carried most thyroid clonotypes expanded above 0.001.

Regions amplified from RNA transcripts were the TCR beta CDR3 regions. A first-round RT-PCR of the TCR CDR3 used the HTBI primer set. TCRdb re-analysed the multiplex PCR reads in MiXCR, keeping a single row per CDR3 protein. This sample has under 450,000 distinct CDR3 sequences, with approximately 12% found just once. This clonotype occurred many times. Its specificity is unknown. Newly diagnosed patients aged 18 to 65 had hyperthyroidism of under 2 months' duration. Clinical symptoms, serum thyroxine and TRAb, thyroid ultrasound and orbital computed tomography were used for the diagnoses. Blood from later-ophthalmopathy patients was taken at first hyperthyroidism diagnosis. Germline V CDR1 and CDR2: LGHNT, FRNRAP. The V end was cut by 1 base, the J end by 3 bases, with 12 bases between. The CDR3 is 16 residues long.

V gene TRBV12-5 combines with J gene TRBJ1-4; maybe TRBD1 (5 bases). The sequencing sample was made of blood. The source is a young man with Graves' hyperthyroidism that later progressed to Graves' ophthalmopathy. The CDR3: CASGLDPRGSNEKLFF. The DNA for the CDR3 is TGTGCTAGTGGTTTGGACCCTCGGGGGTCTAATGAAAAACTGTTTTTT. Filled out from reference TRBV12-5 and TRBJ1-4, the complete variable domain reads DARVTQTPRHKVTEMGQEVTMRCQPILGHNTVFWYRQTMMQGLELLAYFRNRAPLDDSGMPKDRFSAEMPDATLATLKIQPSEPRDSAVYFCASGLDPRGSNEKLFFGSGTQLSVL.